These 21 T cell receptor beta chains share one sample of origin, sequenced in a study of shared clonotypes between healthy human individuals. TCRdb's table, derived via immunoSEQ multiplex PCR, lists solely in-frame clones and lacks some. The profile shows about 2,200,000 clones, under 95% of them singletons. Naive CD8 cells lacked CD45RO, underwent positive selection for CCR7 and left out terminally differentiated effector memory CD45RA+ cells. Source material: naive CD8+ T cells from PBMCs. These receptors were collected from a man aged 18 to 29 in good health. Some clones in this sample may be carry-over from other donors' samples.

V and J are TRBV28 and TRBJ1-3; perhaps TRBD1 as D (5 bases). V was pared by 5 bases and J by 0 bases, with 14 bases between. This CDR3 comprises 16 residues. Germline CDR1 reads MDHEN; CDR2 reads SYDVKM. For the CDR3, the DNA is TGTGCCAGCAGTCCCGGGGACCGACTCTCTGGAAACACCATATATTTT. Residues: CASSPGDRLSGNTIYF.

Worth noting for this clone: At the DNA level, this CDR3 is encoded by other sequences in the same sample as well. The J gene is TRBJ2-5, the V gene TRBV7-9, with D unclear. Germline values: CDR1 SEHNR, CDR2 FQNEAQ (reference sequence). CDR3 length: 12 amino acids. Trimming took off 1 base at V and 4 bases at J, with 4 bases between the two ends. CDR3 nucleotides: TGTGCCAGCAGCTTAGGACGAGAGACCCAGTACTTC. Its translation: CASSLGRETQYF.

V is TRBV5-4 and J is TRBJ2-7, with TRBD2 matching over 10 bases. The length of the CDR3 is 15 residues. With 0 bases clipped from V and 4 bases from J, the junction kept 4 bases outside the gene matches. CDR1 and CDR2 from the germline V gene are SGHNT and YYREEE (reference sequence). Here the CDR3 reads CASSLGLAGEYEQYF. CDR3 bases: TGTGCCAGCAGCTTGGGTCTAGCGGGAGAATACGAGCAGTACTTC. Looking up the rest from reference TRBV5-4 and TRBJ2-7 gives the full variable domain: ETGVTQSPTHLIKTRGQQVTLRCSSQSGHNTVSWYQQALGQGPQFIFQYYREEENGRGNFPPRFSGLQFPNYSSELNVNALELDDSALYLCASSLGLAGEYEQYFGPGTRLTVT.

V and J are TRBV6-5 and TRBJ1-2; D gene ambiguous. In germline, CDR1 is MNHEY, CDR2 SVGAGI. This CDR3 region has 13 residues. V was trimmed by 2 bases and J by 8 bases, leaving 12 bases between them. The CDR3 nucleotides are TGTGCCAGCAGTTACCGGACTTATGAGGGCTACACCTTC. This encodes CASSYRTYEGYTF.

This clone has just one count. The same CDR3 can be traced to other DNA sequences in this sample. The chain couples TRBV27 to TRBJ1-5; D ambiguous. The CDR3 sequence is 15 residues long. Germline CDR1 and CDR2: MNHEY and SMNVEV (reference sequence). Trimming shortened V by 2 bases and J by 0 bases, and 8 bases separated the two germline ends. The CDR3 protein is CASSLGQNSNQPQHF. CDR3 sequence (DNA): TGTGCCAGCAGTTTAGGGCAGAATAGCAATCAGCCCCAGCATTTT.

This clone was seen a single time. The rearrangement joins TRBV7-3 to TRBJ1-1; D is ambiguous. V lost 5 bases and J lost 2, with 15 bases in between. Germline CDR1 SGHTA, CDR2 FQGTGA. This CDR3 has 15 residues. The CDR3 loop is CASSRAPDLNTEAFF. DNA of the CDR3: TGTGCCAGCAGCCGGGCTCCTGACCTAAACACTGAAGCTTTCTTT.

CDR3 DNA: TGTGCCAGCAGCCCCACCCGGGATCCTACCGGGGAGCTGTTTTTT. It encodes CASSPTRDPTGELFF. The V gene is TRBV6-5, the J gene TRBJ2-2; D possibly corresponds to TRBD2 (5 bases). CDR3 length equals 15 residues. The germline CDR1 and CDR2 sequences are MNHEY and SVGAGI. The V end was cut by 6 bases, the J end by 5 bases, with 16 bases between.

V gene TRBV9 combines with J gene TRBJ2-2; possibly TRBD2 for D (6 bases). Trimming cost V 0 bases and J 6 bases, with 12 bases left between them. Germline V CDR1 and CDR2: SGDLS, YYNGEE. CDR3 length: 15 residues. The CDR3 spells CASSVGGLPPGELFF. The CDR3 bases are TGTGCCAGCAGCGTAGGCGGACTACCGCCCGGGGAGCTGTTTTTT.

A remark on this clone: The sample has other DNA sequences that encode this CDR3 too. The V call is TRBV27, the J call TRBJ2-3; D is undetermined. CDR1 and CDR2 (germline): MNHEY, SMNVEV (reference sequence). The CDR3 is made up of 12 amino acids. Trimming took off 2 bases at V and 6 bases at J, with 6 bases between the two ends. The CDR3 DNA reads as TGTGCCAGCAGTTTAAGTCTGGATACGCAGTATTTT. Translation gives CASSLSLDTQYF.

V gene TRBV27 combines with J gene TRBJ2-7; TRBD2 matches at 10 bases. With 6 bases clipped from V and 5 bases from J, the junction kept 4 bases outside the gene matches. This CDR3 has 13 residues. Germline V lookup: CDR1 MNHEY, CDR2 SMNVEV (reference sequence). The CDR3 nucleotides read TGTGCCAGCAGCCCCCTAGCGGGAGACGAGCAGTACTTC. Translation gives CASSPLAGDEQYF.

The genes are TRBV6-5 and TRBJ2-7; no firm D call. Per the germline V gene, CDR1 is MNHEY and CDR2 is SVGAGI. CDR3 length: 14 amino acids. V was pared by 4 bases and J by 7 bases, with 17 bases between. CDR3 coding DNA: TGTGCCAGCAGTTCCTCGACAATTTCGAGGGAGCAGTACTTC. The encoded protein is CASSSSTISREQYF.

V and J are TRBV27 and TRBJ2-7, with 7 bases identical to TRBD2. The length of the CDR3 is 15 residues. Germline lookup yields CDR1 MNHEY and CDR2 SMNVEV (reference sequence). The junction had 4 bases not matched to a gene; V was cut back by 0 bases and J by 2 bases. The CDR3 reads CASSLSGLLAYEQYF. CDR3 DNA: TGTGCCAGCAGTTTATCGGGACTACTAGCCTACGAGCAGTACTTC.

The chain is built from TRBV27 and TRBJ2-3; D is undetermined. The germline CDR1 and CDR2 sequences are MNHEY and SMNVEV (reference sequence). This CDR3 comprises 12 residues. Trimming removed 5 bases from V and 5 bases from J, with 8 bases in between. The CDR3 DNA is TGTGCCAGCAGTCCCCATGAAGATACGCAGTATTTT. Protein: CASSPHEDTQYF.

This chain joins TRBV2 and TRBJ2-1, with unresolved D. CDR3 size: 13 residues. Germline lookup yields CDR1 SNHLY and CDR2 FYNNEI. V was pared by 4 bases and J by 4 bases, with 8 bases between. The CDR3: CASSGTEYNEQFF. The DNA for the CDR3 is TGTGCCAGCAGTGGGACGGAATACAATGAGCAGTTCTTC.

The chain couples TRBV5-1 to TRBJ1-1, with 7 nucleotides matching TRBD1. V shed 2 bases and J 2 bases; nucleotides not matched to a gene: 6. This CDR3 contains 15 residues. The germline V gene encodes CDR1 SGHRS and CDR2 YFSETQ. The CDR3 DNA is TGCGCCAGCAGCTTACCCAGGGGGGGTAACACTGAAGCTTTCTTT. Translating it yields CASSLPRGGNTEAFF. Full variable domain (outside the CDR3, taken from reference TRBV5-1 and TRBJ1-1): KAGVTQTPRYLIKTRGQQVTLSCSPISGHRSVSWYQQTPGQGLQFLFEYFSETQRNKGNFPGRFSGRQFSNSRSEMNVSTLELGDSALYLCASSLPRGGNTEAFFGQGTRLTVV.

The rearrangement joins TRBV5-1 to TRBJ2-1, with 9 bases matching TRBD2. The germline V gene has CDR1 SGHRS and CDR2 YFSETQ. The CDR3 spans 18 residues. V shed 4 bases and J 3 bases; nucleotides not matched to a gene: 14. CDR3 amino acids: CASSLGLAVGPSYNEQFF. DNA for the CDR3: TGCGCCAGCAGCCTGGGACTAGCCGTAGGACCCAGCTACAATGAGCAGTTCTTC.

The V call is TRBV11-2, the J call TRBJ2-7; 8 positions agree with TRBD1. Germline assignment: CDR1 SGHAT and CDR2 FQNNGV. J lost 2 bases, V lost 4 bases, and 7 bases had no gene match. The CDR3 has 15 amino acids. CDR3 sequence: CASSSRQGPTYEQYF. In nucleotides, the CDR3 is TGTGCCAGCAGCTCTCGACAGGGGCCGACCTACGAGCAGTACTTC.

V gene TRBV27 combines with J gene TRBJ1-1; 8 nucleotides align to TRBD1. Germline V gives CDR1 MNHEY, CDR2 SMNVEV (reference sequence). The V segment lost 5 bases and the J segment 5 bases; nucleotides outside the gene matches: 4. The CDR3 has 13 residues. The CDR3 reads CASSDRGFTEAFF. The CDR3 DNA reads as TGTGCCAGCAGTGACAGGGGTTTTACTGAAGCTTTCTTT.

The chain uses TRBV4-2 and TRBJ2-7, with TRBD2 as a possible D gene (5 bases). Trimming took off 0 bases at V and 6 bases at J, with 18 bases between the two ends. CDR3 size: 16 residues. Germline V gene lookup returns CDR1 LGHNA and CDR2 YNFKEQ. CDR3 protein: CASSQERGRPGLEQYF. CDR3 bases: TGTGCCAGCAGCCAAGAAAGAGGGCGCCCCGGCCTCGAGCAGTACTTC.

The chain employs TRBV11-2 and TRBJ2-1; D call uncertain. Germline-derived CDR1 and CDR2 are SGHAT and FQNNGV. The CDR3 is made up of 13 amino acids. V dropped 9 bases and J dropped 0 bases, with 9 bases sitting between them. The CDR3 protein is CASLVSSYNEQFF. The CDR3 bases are TGTGCCAGTTTGGTTAGCTCCTACAATGAGCAGTTCTTC.

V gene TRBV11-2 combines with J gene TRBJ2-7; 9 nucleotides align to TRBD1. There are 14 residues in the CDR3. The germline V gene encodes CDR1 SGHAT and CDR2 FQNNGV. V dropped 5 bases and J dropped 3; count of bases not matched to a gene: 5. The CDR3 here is CASSRGTGNYEQYF. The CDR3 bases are TGTGCCAGCAGCCGCGGGACAGGGAACTACGAGCAGTACTTC.